This entry features one TCR beta chain sequence. Germline assignment: CDR1 MNHEY and CDR2 SMNVEV (reference sequence). This CDR3 has 12 residues. J gave up 10 bases and V 6 bases, and 6 bases lay outside the gene matches. The sample is drawn from a study of blood T cell repertoires in COVID-19. Produced via immunoSEQ multiplex PCR; TCRdb's table is partial and in-frame only. The repertoire consists of fewer than 250,000 clones, with 90% to 95% occurring once and the leading ten covering approximately 1.2%. The V gene is TRBV27, the J gene TRBJ1-1, with TRBD1 matching over 9 bases. Sample: peripheral blood. This sequence was found in a man aged 25 to 40 with acute or convalescent COVID-19. CDR3 protein: CASSWTGETAFF. CDR3 bases: TGTGCCAGCAGCTGGACAGGGGAGACAGCTTTCTTT.